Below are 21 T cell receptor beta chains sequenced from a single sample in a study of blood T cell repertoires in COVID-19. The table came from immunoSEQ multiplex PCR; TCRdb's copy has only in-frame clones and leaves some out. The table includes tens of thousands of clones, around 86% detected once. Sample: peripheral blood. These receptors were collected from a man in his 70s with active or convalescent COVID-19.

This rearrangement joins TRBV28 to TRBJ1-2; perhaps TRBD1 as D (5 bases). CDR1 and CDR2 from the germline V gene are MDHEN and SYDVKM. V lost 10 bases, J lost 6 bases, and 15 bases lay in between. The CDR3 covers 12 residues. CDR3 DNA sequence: TGTGCCACCGACAGTTTCCAGAATGGCTACACCTTC. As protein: CATDSFQNGYTF.

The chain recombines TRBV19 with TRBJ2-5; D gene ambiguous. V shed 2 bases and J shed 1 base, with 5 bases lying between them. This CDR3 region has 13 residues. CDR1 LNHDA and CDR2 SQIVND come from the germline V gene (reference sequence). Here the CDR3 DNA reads TGTGCCAGTAGTATAAGCGCCCAAGAGACCCAGTACTTC. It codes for CASSISAQETQYF.

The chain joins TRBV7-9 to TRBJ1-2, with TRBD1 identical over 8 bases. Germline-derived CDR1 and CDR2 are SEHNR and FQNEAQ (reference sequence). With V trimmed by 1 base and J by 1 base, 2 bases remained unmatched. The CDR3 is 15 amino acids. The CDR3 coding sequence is TGTGCCAGCAGCTTAGGGGACAGGAATAACTATGGCTACACCTTC. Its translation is CASSLGDRNNYGYTF. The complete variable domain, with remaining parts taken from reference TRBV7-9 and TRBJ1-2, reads DTGVSQNPRHKITKRGQNVTFRCDPISEHNRLYWYRQTLGQGPEFLTYFQNEAQLEKSRLLSDRFSAERPKGSFSTLEIQRTEQGDSAMYLCASSLGDRNNYGYTFGSGTRLTVV.

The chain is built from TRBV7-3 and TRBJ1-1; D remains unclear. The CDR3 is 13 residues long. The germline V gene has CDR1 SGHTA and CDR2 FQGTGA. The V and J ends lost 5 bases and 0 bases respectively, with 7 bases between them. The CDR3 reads CASSPQMNTEAFF. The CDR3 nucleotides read TGTGCCAGCAGCCCGCAGATGAACACTGAAGCTTTCTTT.

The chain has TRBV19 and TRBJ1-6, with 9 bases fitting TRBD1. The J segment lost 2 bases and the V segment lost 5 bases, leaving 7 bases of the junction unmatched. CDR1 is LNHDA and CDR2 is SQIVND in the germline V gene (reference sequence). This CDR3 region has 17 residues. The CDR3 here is CASSSRRQGAYNSPLHF. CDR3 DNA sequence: TGTGCCAGTAGTTCCCGAAGACAGGGGGCCTATAATTCACCCCTCCACTTT. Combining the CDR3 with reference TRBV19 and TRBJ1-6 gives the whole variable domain DGGITQSPKYLFRKEGQNVTLSCEQNLNHDAMYWYRQDPGQGLRLIYYSQIVNDFQKGDIAEGYSVSREKKESFPLTVTSAQKNPTAFYLCASSSRRQGAYNSPLHFGNGTRLTVT.

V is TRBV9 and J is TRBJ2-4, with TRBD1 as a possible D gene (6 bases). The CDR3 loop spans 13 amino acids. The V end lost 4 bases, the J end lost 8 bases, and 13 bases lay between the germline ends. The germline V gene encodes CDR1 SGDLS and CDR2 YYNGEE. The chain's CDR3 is CASSPGQKDIQYF. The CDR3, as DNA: TGTGCCAGCAGCCCCGGACAGAAGGACATTCAGTACTTC.

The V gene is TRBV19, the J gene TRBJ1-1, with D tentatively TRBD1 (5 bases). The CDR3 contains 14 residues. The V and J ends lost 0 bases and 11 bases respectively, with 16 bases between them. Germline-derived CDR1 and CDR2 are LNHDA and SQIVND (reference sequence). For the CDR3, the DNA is TGTGCCAGTAGTATAGAGGGGCTCCTGTCTCCGGCTTTCTTT. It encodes CASSIEGLLSPAFF.

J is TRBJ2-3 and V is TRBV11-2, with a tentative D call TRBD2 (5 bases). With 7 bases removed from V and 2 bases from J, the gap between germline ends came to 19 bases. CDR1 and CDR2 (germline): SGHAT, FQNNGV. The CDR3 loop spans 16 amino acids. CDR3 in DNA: TGTGCCAGCACGATCGTTGGGCTTAGCGACACAGATACGCAGTATTTT. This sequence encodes CASTIVGLSDTDTQYF.

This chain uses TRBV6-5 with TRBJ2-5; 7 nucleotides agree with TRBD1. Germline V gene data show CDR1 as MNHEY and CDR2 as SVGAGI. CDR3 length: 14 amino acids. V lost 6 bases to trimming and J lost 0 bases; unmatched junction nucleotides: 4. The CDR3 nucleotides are TGTGCCAGCAGCCTGACAGGGTACCAAGAGACCCAGTACTTC. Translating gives CASSLTGYQETQYF.

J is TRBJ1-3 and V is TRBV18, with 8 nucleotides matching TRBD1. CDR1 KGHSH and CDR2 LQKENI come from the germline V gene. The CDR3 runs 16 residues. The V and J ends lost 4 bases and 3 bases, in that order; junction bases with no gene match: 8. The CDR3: CASSLEQGARGNTIYF. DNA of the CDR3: TGTGCCAGCTCACTTGAGCAGGGGGCGCGTGGAAACACCATATATTTT.

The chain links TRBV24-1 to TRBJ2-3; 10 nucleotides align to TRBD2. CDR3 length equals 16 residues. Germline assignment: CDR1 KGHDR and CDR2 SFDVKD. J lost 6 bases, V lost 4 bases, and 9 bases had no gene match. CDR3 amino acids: CATSDPLAGRGDTQYF. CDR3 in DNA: TGTGCCACCAGTGACCCACTAGCGGGAAGAGGGGATACGCAGTATTTT.

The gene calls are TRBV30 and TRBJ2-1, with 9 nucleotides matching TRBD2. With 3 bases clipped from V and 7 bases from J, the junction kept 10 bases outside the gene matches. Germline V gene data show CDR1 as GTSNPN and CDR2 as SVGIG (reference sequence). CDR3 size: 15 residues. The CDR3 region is CAWSTGASGKNEQFF. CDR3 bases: TGTGCCTGGAGCACCGGGGCTAGCGGGAAAAATGAGCAGTTCTTC.

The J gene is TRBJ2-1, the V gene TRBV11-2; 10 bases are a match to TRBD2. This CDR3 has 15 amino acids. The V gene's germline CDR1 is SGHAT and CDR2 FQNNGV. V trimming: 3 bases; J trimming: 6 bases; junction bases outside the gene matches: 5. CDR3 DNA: TGTGCCAGCAGCTTTTCAACTAGCGGGACCAATGAGCAGTTCTTC. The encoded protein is CASSFSTSGTNEQFF.

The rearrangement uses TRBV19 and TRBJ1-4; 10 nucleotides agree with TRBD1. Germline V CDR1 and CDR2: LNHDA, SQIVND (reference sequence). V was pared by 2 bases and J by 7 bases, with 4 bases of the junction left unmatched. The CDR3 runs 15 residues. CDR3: CASSIYRDRGEKLFF. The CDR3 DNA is TGTGCCAGTAGTATATACCGGGACAGGGGTGAAAAACTGTTTTTT.

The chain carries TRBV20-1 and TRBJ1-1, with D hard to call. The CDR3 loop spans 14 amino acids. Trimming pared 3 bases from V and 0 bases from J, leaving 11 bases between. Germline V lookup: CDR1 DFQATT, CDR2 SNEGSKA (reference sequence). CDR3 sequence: CSASAGNMNTEAFF. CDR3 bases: TGCAGTGCTAGTGCCGGGAACATGAACACTGAAGCTTTCTTT.

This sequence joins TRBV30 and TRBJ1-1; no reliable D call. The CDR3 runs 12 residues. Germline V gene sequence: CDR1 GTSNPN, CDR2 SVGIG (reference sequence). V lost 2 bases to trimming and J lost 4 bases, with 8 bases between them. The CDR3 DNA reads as TGTGCCTGGAGTCCCGGTCCCACTGAAGCTTTCTTT. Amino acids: CAWSPGPTEAFF.

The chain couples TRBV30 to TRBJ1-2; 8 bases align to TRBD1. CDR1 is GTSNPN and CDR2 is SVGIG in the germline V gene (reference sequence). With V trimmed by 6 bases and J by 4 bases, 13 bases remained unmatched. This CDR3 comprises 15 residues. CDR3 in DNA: TGTGCCTGCGACACCGGGACAGGCGTCGTCTATGGCTACACCTTC. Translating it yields CACDTGTGVVYGYTF.

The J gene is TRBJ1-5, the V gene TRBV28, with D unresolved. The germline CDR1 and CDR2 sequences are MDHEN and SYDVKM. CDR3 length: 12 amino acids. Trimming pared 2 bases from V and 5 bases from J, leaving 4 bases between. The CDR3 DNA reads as TGTGCCAGCAGTTTAGGGCATCAGCCCCAGCATTTT. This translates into CASSLGHQPQHF.

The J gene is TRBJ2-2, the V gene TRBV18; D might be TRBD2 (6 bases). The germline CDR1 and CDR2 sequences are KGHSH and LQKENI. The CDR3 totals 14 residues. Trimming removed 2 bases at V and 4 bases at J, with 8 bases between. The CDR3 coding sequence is TGTGCCAGCTCACCATCGGGGGTCACCGGGGAGCTGTTTTTT. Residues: CASSPSGVTGELFF. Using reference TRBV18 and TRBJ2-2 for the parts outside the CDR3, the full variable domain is NAGVMQNPRHLVRRRGQEARLRCSPMKGHSHVYWYRQLPEEGLKFMVYLQKENIIDESGMPKERFSAEFPKEGPSILRIQQVVRGDSAAYFCASSPSGVTGELFFGEGSRLTVL.

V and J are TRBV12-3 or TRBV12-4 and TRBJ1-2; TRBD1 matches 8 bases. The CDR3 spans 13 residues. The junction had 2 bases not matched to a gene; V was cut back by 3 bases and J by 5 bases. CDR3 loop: CASSLGTGYGYTF. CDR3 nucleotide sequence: TGTGCCAGCAGTTTGGGGACAGGTTATGGCTACACCTTC.

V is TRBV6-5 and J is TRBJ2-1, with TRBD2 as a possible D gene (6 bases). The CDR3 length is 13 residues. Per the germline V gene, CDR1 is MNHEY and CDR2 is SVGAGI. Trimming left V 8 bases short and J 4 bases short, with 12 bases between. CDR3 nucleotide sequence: TGTGCCAGCGAGGCGGGACCGTACAATGAGCAGTTCTTC. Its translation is CASEAGPYNEQFF.